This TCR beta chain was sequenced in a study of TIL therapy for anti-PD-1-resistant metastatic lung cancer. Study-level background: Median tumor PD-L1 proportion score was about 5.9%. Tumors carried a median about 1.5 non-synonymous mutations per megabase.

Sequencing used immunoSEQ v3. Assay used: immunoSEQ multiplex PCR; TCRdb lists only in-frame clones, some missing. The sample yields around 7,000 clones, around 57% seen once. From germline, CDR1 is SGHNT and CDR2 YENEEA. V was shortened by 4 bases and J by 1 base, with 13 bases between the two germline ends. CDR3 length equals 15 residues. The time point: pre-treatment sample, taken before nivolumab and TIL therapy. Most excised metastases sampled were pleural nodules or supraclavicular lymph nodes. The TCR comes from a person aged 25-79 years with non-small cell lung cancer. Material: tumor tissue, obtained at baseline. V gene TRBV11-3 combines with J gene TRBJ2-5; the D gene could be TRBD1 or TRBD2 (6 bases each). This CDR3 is CASSWGPGGQETQYF. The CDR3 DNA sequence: TGTGCCAGCAGCTGGGGGCCCGGGGGCCAAGAGACCCAGTACTTC. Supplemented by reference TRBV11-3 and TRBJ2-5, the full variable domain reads EAGVVQSPRYKIIEKKQPVAFWCNPISGHNTLYWYLQNLGQGPELLIRYENEEAVDDSQLPKDRFSAERLKGVDSTLKIQPAELGDSAVYLCASSWGPGGQETQYFGPGTRLLVL.